The next 20 T cell receptor beta chains were all read from a single sample in a study of graft-versus-host responses after intestinal transplantation. Antigen specificity for these receptors is unknown. Here immunoSEQ multiplex PCR was the method, and the copy in TCRdb shows in-frame clones only, minus some. The sample carries 85,000 to 110,000 clones, 90% to 95% recorded once. This specimen was unstimulated CD8+ T cells sorted from spleen or lymph node cells, taken before intestinal transplant. These receptors originate from a human donor who received an intestinal transplant.

The chain is built from TRBV15 and TRBJ1-3; D is ambiguous. CDR3 size: 17 residues. Germline CDR1 is LNHNV and CDR2 is YYDKDF (reference sequence). The V end lost 0 bases, the J end lost 2 bases, and 14 bases lay between the germline ends. The DNA of the CDR3 is TGTGCCACCAGCAGAGATAGCGGGTGGGAAACTGGAAACACCATATATTTT. It is translated as CATSRDSGWETGNTIYF. The variable domain in full, completed from reference TRBV15 and TRBJ1-3, reads DAMVIQNPRYQVTQFGKPVTLSCSQTLNHNVMYWYQQKSSQAPKLLFHYYDKDFNNEADTPDNFQSRRPNTSFCFLDIRSPGLGDTAMYLCATSRDSGWETGNTIYFGEGSWLTVV.

The V call is TRBV6-5, the J call TRBJ2-7, with 9 bases fitting TRBD2. Per the germline V gene, CDR1 is MNHEY and CDR2 is SVGAGI. After removal of 5 bases from V and 1 base from J, the junction contained 3 bases not matched to a gene. The CDR3 has 14 amino acids. In DNA, the CDR3 is TGTGCCAGCAGTGAGGGACTAGCTTCCTACGAGCAGTACTTC. Translating gives CASSEGLASYEQYF.

The chain uses TRBV9 and TRBJ1-5; the D gene is possibly TRBD1 (6 bases). V lost 4 bases to trimming and J lost 3 bases, with 11 bases between them. This CDR3 has 14 residues. Germline V gives CDR1 SGDLS, CDR2 YYNGEE. The DNA for the CDR3 is TGTGCCAGCAGCACAACAGGGCTCAATCAGCCCCAGCATTTT. It codes for CASSTTGLNQPQHF.

This rearrangement joins TRBV10-2 to TRBJ1-4; D is undetermined. The germline V and J ends were trimmed by 8 bases and 8 bases, with 15 bases remaining between them. The CDR3 loop spans 13 amino acids. From germline, CDR1 is WSHSY and CDR2 SAAADI. The chain's CDR3 is CASGQGFREKLFF. The CDR3, as DNA: TGCGCCAGCGGGCAAGGCTTCAGGGAAAAACTGTTTTTT.

This clone was found a few times. The chain employs TRBV25-1 and TRBJ2-5; a weak D match, TRBD1 (6 bases). V was shortened by 4 bases and J by 5 bases, with 11 bases between the two germline ends. The CDR3 contains 13 residues. The V gene's germline CDR1 is MGHDK and CDR2 SYGVNS. The CDR3 loop is CASSVGAGETQYF. Here the CDR3 DNA reads TGTGCCAGCAGTGTGGGGGCTGGGGAGACCCAGTACTTC. Full variable domain (remainder filled in from reference TRBV25-1 and TRBJ2-5): EADIYQTPRYLVIGTGKKITLECSQTMGHDKMYWYQQDPGMELHLIHYSYGVNSTEKGDLSSESTVSRIRTEHFPLTLESARPSHTSQYLCASSVGAGETQYFGPGTRLLVL.

This rearrangement joins TRBV7-9 to TRBJ2-2; TRBD1 matches 7 bases. CDR1 is SEHNR, CDR2 FQNEAQ, per germline (reference sequence). With 6 bases clipped from V and 6 bases from J, the junction kept 10 bases outside the gene matches. The CDR3 covers 15 residues. In DNA form, the CDR3 reads TGTGCCAGCAGACCTAAACAGGGGTTGGCCGGGGAGCTGTTTTTT. Translated, it gives CASRPKQGLAGELFF. Full variable domain (remainder filled in from reference TRBV7-9 and TRBJ2-2): DTGVSQNPRHKITKRGQNVTFRCDPISEHNRLYWYRQTLGQGPEFLTYFQNEAQLEKSRLLSDRFSAERPKGSFSTLEIQRTEQGDSAMYLCASRPKQGLAGELFFGEGSRLTVL.

The chain is built from TRBV9 and TRBJ2-3; either TRBD1 or TRBD2 may supply D (6 bases each). The CDR3 has 15 residues. Germline assignment: CDR1 SGDLS and CDR2 YYNGEE. The germline V and J ends were trimmed by 3 bases and 6 bases, with 17 bases remaining between them. The CDR3 nucleotides are TGTGCCAGCAGCGCTCTTTCGGGGGCCGGTGATACGCAGTATTTT. Protein product: CASSALSGAGDTQYF.

The genes are TRBV5-1 and TRBJ2-1, with TRBD2 matching over 14 bases. V lost 3 bases, J lost 10 bases, and 3 bases stayed unmatched. Germline assignment: CDR1 SGHRS and CDR2 YFSETQ. This CDR3 spans 14 amino acids. CDR3 loop: CASSWTSGGMEQFF. The DNA for the CDR3 is TGCGCCAGCAGCTGGACTAGCGGGGGGATGGAGCAGTTCTTC.

The chain has TRBV11-2 and TRBJ1-3; D is unclear. The CDR3 has 14 amino acids. CDR1 is SGHAT and CDR2 is FQNNGV in the germline V gene. Deletions cut 1 base from V and 10 bases from J, with 14 bases between. The CDR3, as DNA: TGTGCCAGCAGCTTAGGGACTCCCCAGGCAACCATATATTTT. It translates to CASSLGTPQATIYF.

This rearrangement joins TRBV4-1 to TRBJ2-1; D gene unclear. V was clipped by 2 bases and J by 6 bases, with 8 bases between them. Germline assignment: CDR1 MGHRA and CDR2 YSYEKL. The CDR3 totals 13 residues. CDR3 sequence: CASSQPQVNEQFF. CDR3 sequence (DNA): TGCGCCAGCAGCCAACCCCAGGTCAATGAGCAGTTCTTC.

V gene TRBV5-1 combines with J gene TRBJ2-3, with D hard to call. Germline CDR1 reads SGHRS; CDR2 reads YFSETQ. With 1 base removed from V and 3 bases from J, the gap between germline ends came to 12 bases. The length of the CDR3 is 15 residues. CDR3 amino acids: CASSLWAARTDTQYF. In DNA form, the CDR3 reads TGCGCCAGCAGCTTGTGGGCAGCTCGAACAGATACGCAGTATTTT.

The rearrangement links TRBV4-1 to TRBJ2-3; TRBD2 is a possible D gene (6 bases). The germline gives CDR1 MGHRA, CDR2 YSYEKL. This CDR3 is built from 15 residues. V was trimmed by 4 bases and J by 1 base, leaving 12 bases between them. In DNA, the CDR3 is TGCGCCAGCAGCCGAAGCGGGTTCCGCACAGATACGCAGTATTTT. Translating it yields CASSRSGFRTDTQYF.

The chain has TRBV18 and TRBJ1-3, with 9 bases fitting TRBD1. The CDR3 is made up of 15 amino acids. Germline lookup yields CDR1 KGHSH and CDR2 LQKENI. J gave up 4 bases and V 5 bases, and 6 bases lay outside the gene matches. CDR3 DNA sequence: TGTGCCAGCTCAGATACCGGGACAGGGGGAAACACCATATATTTT. Protein: CASSDTGTGGNTIYF.

The chain combines TRBV11-2 with TRBJ2-5; maybe TRBD2 (6 bases). The germline V gene encodes CDR1 SGHAT and CDR2 FQNNGV. The CDR3 length is 15 residues. V was shortened by 4 bases and J by 7 bases, with 19 bases between the two germline ends. The CDR3 region has the DNA TGTGCCAGCAGCTCCGGTGGGGGGATGGGGTGGACCCAGTACTTC. Translated: CASSSGGGMGWTQYF.

V is TRBV27 and J is TRBJ1-1; D not resolved. The V end was cut by 7 bases, the J end by 6 bases, with 0 bases between. This CDR3 contains 8 residues. The germline CDR1 and CDR2 sequences are MNHEY and SMNVEV (reference sequence). CDR3 region: CASTEAFF. CDR3 sequence (DNA): TGTGCCAGCACTGAAGCTTTCTTT.

Only one count was recorded for this clone. The chain couples TRBV18 to TRBJ2-3; 13 nucleotides line up with TRBD2. The V gene's germline CDR1 is KGHSH and CDR2 LQKENI. The CDR3 loop spans 18 amino acids. The V gene end was trimmed by 8 bases and the J gene end by 2 bases; junction bases not matched to a gene: 13. The CDR3 DNA is TGTGCCAGCACCGCCGGGACTAGCGGGGTATCGGTCACAGATACGCAGTATTTT. Amino acids: CASTAGTSGVSVTDTQYF. Combining the CDR3 with reference TRBV18 and TRBJ2-3 gives the whole variable domain NAGVMQNPRHLVRRRGQEARLRCSPMKGHSHVYWYRQLPEEGLKFMVYLQKENIIDESGMPKERFSAEFPKEGPSILRIQQVVRGDSAAYFCASTAGTSGVSVTDTQYFGPGTRLTVL.

J is TRBJ2-5 and V is TRBV7-8, with no clear D. The V gene lost 7 bases and the J gene lost 2 bases, with 14 bases spanning the gap. The CDR3 is 14 residues long. Germline V lookup: CDR1 SGHVS, CDR2 FQNEAQ. In DNA, the CDR3 is TGTGCCAGCACCCCCCAGTGGCAGCAAGAGACCCAGTACTTC. This gives the protein CASTPQWQQETQYF. Full variable domain (rest looked up from reference TRBV7-8 and TRBJ2-5): GAGVSQSPRYKVAKRGQDVALRCDPISGHVSLFWYQQALGQGPEFLTYFQNEAQLDKSGLPSDRFFAERPEGSVSTLKIQRTQQEDSAVYLCASTPQWQQETQYFGPGTRLLVL.

The gene calls are TRBV28 and TRBJ1-5, with D tentatively TRBD1 (6 bases). There are 16 residues in the CDR3. From germline, CDR1 is MDHEN and CDR2 SYDVKM. V gave up 4 bases and J gave up 5 bases, with 18 bases separating them. CDR3 amino acids: CASSYPDYRVDQPQHF. The CDR3, as DNA: TGTGCCAGCAGTTACCCCGATTACAGGGTAGATCAGCCCCAGCATTTT.

The rearrangement links TRBV15 to TRBJ1-2, with D possibly being TRBD1 (5 bases). CDR1 LNHNV and CDR2 YYDKDF come from the germline V gene (reference sequence). The germline V and J ends were trimmed by 0 bases and 4 bases, with 9 bases remaining between them. The CDR3 sequence is 14 residues long. The DNA for the CDR3 is TGTGCCACCAGCAGAGATCGGAGGGGCTATGGCTACACCTTC. It specifies CATSRDRRGYGYTF. Based on the CDR3 plus reference TRBV15 and TRBJ1-2, the full variable domain is DAMVIQNPRYQVTQFGKPVTLSCSQTLNHNVMYWYQQKSSQAPKLLFHYYDKDFNNEADTPDNFQSRRPNTSFCFLDIRSPGLGDTAMYLCATSRDRRGYGYTFGSGTRLTVV.

This sequence joins TRBV5-1 and TRBJ2-1; no clear D. This CDR3 contains 13 residues. V was shortened by 7 bases and J by 5 bases, with 13 bases between the two germline ends. Germline loops: CDR1 SGHRS, CDR2 YFSETQ. CDR3 sequence reads: CASAPLGHNEQFF. DNA for the CDR3: TGCGCCAGCGCACCGCTCGGGCACAATGAGCAGTTCTTC.